This T cell receptor (beta chain) was sequenced in a study of OX40 agonist ivuxolimab in advanced cancers. In the study overall: At 0.01 to 10 mg/kg, ivuxolimab was administered intravenously to patients every 2 weeks.

About this clone itself: What it recognizes is unknown.

Study-level results: CD8+ T cells (on average) carried more expanded clones than CD4+ T cells. The 0.1-3.0 mg/kg partial responders had among the lowest clonal expansion. With doses of 0.1 to 3.0 mg/kg, CD4+ and CD8+ blood T cells had undergone clonal expansion by week 6.

This table comes from immunoSEQ multiplex PCR, and its TCRdb copy is limited to in-frame clones, with some not included. The sample contains about 110,000 clones, approximately 90% of which appear only once. The sample here was CD4+ or CD8+ T cells sorted from blood, taken in a trial of the OX40 agonist ivuxolimab. The receptor comes from an adult with an advanced solid tumor such as melanoma, head and neck, liver or kidney cancer.

The CDR3: CASSLAGSTYEQYF. Here the CDR3 DNA reads TGTGCCAGCAGCTTAGCGGGCTCAACCTACGAGCAGTACTTC. The rearrangement uses TRBV7-2 and TRBJ2-7; the D is unclear. Trimming removed 0 bases from V and 2 bases from J, with 8 bases in between. CDR1 and CDR2 (germline): SGHTA, FQGNSA. This CDR3 region has 14 residues.